Listed below are T cell receptor beta chains from one sample, sequenced in a study of shared clonotypes between healthy human individuals. Generated by immunoSEQ multiplex PCR, the TCRdb table keeps only in-frame clones and is missing some. The sample holds some 1 million clones, around four fifths seen once. Sequences were obtained from memory CD4+ T cells sorted from blood. These receptors were collected from a man aged 18 to 30 in good health. CDR3s include the opening cysteine and the closing phenylalanine or tryptophan. D genes are given only for firm matches. Not all rows give a size; the values are once, few, many and, for expanded clones, a class.

D	length	V	size	J	DNA	CDR3
-	13	TRBV19	-	TRBJ2-5	TGTGCCAGTAGTAACCGGGACCGAGAGACCCAGTACTTC	CASSNRDRETQYF
TRBD1	15	TRBV5-4	few	TRBJ1-2	TGTGCCAGCAGCTTGGGAGGGACAGGAGCCTATGGCTACACCTTC	CASSLGGTGAYGYTF
TRBD1	14	TRBV6-1	-	TRBJ1-1	TGTGCCAGCAGTCGGACAGGGGGAGACACTGAAGCTTTCTTT	CASSRTGGDTEAFF
-	13	TRBV29-1	-	TRBJ1-1	TGCAGCGCTTATGACAGTAAGAACACTGAAGCTTTCTTT	CSAYDSKNTEAFF
TRBD1	16	TRBV5-5	-	TRBJ2-2	TGTGCCAGCAGCGCCCGACAGGGGGGTATCACCGGGGAGCTGTTTTTT	CASSARQGGITGELFF
-	15	TRBV30	-	TRBJ2-5	TGTGCCTGGACGGGAAGGGCGTCTTACAGAGAGACCCAGTACTTC	CAWTGRASYRETQYF
TRBD2	14	TRBV6-5	-	TRBJ2-7	TGTGCCAGCACAACTAGCGGGGGGGCAGGTGAGCAGTACTTC	CASTTSGGAGEQYF
TRBD1	15	TRBV11-2	few	TRBJ2-2	TGTGCCAGCAGCCCTGTACAGGGGCGCACCGGGGAGCTGTTTTTT	CASSPVQGRTGELFF
-	11	TRBV20-1	-	TRBJ1-2	TGCAGTGCGCGGACAAACTATGGCTACACCTTC	CSARTNYGYTF
-	15	TRBV5-4	-	TRBJ1-2	TGTGCCAGCAGCTTGCTAGGGGTAAACTCCTATGGCTACACCTTC	CASSLLGVNSYGYTF
-	15	TRBV10-3	-	TRBJ1-5	TGTGCCATCAGTGAGTCGGGCGGATTCAATCAGCCCCAGCATTTT	CAISESGGFNQPQHF
TRBD1	13	TRBV6-6	-	TRBJ2-7	TGTGCCAGCAGTTGGACAGGGGGTGGCGAGCAGTACTTC	CASSWTGGGEQYF
TRBD1	15	TRBV11-2	-	TRBJ2-1	TGTGCCAGCAGCTTAGGGACAGGGGTCTACAATGAGCAGTTCTTC	CASSLGTGVYNEQFF
-	14	TRBV9	few	TRBJ1-1	TGTGCCAGCAGCCTCAACCAGCTGAACACTGAAGCTTTCTTT	CASSLNQLNTEAFF
TRBD1	16	TRBV2	-	TRBJ1-3	TGTGCCAGCACCGTGGGGGACAGAAGCTCTGGAAACACCATATATTTT	CASTVGDRSSGNTIYF
-	13	TRBV2	-	TRBJ1-5	TGTGCCAGCAAAAGGGTTGGCAATCAGCCCCAGCATTTT	CASKRVGNQPQHF
-	12	TRBV30	-	TRBJ1-1	TGTGCCTGGACTAAACAGGTAGCTGAAGCTTTCTTT	CAWTKQVAEAFF
-	14	TRBV28	-	TRBJ1-6	TGTGCCAGCAGTTTATGGCAGGGGAATTCACCCCTCCACTTT	CASSLWQGNSPLHF
-	10	TRBV5-4	-	TRBJ2-4	TGTGCCAGCAGTGTTCATCTTCAGTACTTC	CASSVHLQYF